The 18 T cell receptor beta chains listed next were all sequenced from one sample in a study of blood T cells in healthy people across ages. Primed by a sample-barcoded 5' primer and a J-beta primer mix, a second PCR proceeded for 7 to 11 cycles. TCRdb re-called the 5' RACE reads with MiXCR, one entry per CDR3 protein. The repertoire includes about 900,000 distinct CDR3 sequences, 60% to 80% of them detected once, and approximately 30% sits in the top ten. The source material was blood. The receptors shown here come from a man aged 25 to 40 in good health.

The chain couples TRBV20-1 to TRBJ2-3; D call uncertain. CDR1 is DFQATT and CDR2 is SNEGSKA in the germline V gene (reference sequence). This CDR3 is 13 amino acids long. Trimming left V 2 bases short and J 2 bases short, with 8 bases between. The CDR3 region has the DNA TGCAGTGCTAGACTACCCTCCACAGATACGCAGTATTTT. This gives the protein CSARLPSTDTQYF.

The chain links TRBV7-2 to TRBJ2-3; 8 bases are a match to TRBD1. From germline, CDR1 is SGHTA and CDR2 FQGNSA. V was pared by 8 bases and J by 4 bases, with 8 bases of the junction left unmatched. The CDR3 runs to 14 residues. The CDR3 bases are TGTGCCAGCGTAGGGGACAGGCGAGCAGATACGCAGTATTTT. Translated: CASVGDRRADTQYF.

This clonotype was detected a few times. The V call is TRBV28, the J call TRBJ1-5; D uncertain. Germline V gives CDR1 MDHEN, CDR2 SYDVKM. The CDR3 extends over 14 amino acids. V was pared by 6 bases and J by 5 bases, with 14 bases between. The CDR3: CASRRVLGDQPQHF. The CDR3 region has the DNA TGTGCCAGCAGACGGGTCCTGGGTGATCAGCCCCAGCATTTT.

This clonotype was found a few times. The chain recombines TRBV13 with TRBJ2-7; D is unclear. Trimming left V 3 bases short and J 7 bases short, with 22 bases between. The CDR3 runs to 16 residues. The germline V gene has CDR1 PRHDT and CDR2 FYEKMQ (reference sequence). CDR3 sequence (DNA): TGTGCCAGCAGCTTTAACCAGGAATTAAGGGAACTTGAGCAGTACTTC. Protein: CASSFNQELRELEQYF.

In its sample, this clonotype was seen many times. This may arise from a read error, as a much more abundant clone is one base away. This rearrangement joins TRBV20-1 to TRBJ2-7; TRBD2 might be the D (6 bases). The ends were cut back, 1 base at V and 1 base at J, with 11 bases in the middle. CDR1 is DFQATT and CDR2 is SNEGSKA in the germline V gene (reference sequence). CDR3 size: 14 residues. The CDR3 reads CSARAGRISYEQYF. The CDR3 nucleotides read TGCAGTGCTAGAGCGGGGAGGATATCCTACGAGCAGTACTTC.

The chain employs TRBV20-1 and TRBJ2-1, with TRBD2 identical over 10 bases. In germline, CDR1 is DFQATT, CDR2 SNEGSKA (reference sequence). This CDR3 has 14 amino acids. Losses at the gene ends were 8 bases for V and 2 bases for J; bases not matched to a gene: 6. CDR3 DNA sequence: TGCAGTATAGCGGGGGGCCCCACCTACAATGAGCAGTTCTTC. This encodes CSIAGGPTYNEQFF.

This sequence joins TRBV6-8 and TRBJ1-5; tentatively, D is TRBD1 (5 bases). Trimming cost V 3 bases and J 1 base, with 16 bases left between them. The germline V gene has CDR1 MNHGY and CDR2 SAAAGT. The CDR3 has 17 residues. CDR3 residues: CASSYGAAPGSNQPQHF. The CDR3 DNA reads as TGTGCCAGCAGTTATGGGGCAGCCCCAGGGAGCAATCAGCCCCAGCATTTT.

The rearrangement joins TRBV6-1 to TRBJ2-1; 7 bases align to TRBD1. With V trimmed by 6 bases and J by 6 bases, 8 bases remained unmatched. Germline V CDR1 and CDR2: MNHNS, SASEGT. The CDR3 loop spans 14 amino acids. The CDR3 bases are TGTGCCAGCAGGGGAGCCCCAGGGGGCAATGAGCAGTTCTTC. Its translation: CASRGAPGGNEQFF.

This chain uses TRBV28 with TRBJ2-3, with 10 nucleotides matching TRBD1. Looked up from germline, CDR1 is MDHEN and CDR2 is SYDVKM. Trimming at V came to 3 bases and at J to 5 bases, leaving 8 bases not matched to a gene. This CDR3 has 16 amino acids. CDR3 loop: CASSFPGTGVRDTQYF. The CDR3 nucleotides read TGTGCCAGCAGTTTCCCCGGGACAGGGGTACGAGATACGCAGTATTTT.

This clonotype was detected a few times. The V and J genes are TRBV20-1 and TRBJ2-1; a possible D gene is TRBD2 (7 bases). This CDR3 is 17 amino acids long. Germline CDR1 is DFQATT and CDR2 is SNEGSKA (reference sequence). Deletions cut 2 bases from V and 6 bases from J, with 23 bases between. The CDR3 coding sequence is TGCAGTGCTAGAAGGCGGGGGCCCCGGGGAATTACCAATGAGCAGTTCTTC. This translates into CSARRRGPRGITNEQFF.

The gene calls are TRBV14 and TRBJ2-1; D might be TRBD2 (5 bases). The length of the CDR3 is 15 residues. Trimming cost V 4 bases and J 6 bases, with 16 bases left between them. The germline V gene encodes CDR1 SGHDN and CDR2 FVKESK. CDR3 sequence (DNA): TGTGCCAGCAGCCGTGAGGGAATGGCGGGCAATGAGCAGTTCTTC. This sequence encodes CASSREGMAGNEQFF.

The table lists this clonotype with a few counts. This sequence joins TRBV9 and TRBJ2-1; 10 bases are a match to TRBD1. The CDR3 covers 15 residues. V was clipped by 3 bases and J by 9 bases; unmatched bases: 9. Germline V lookup: CDR1 SGDLS, CDR2 YYNGEE. CDR3 nucleotides: TGTGCCAGCAGCGATTCCTCAGGGGACAGGGGTGAGCAGTTCTTC. It encodes CASSDSSGDRGEQFF.

The V gene is TRBV3-1, the J gene TRBJ1-4, with a tentative D call TRBD1 (5 bases). Germline V gene sequence: CDR1 LGHDT, CDR2 YNNKEL (reference sequence). The CDR3 contains 15 residues. V lost 1 base to trimming and J lost 8 bases, with 14 bases between them. The CDR3 region is CASSQVGGGNEKLFF. The CDR3 DNA sequence: TGTGCCAGCAGCCAAGTAGGCGGGGGGAACGAAAAACTGTTTTTT.

This clonotype was seen only once. The chain carries TRBV27 and TRBJ2-7; maybe TRBD2 (5 bases). V was shortened by 6 bases and J by 0 bases, with 15 bases between the two germline ends. The germline CDR1 and CDR2 sequences are MNHEY and SMNVEV (reference sequence). There are 15 residues in the CDR3. In DNA form, the CDR3 reads TGTGCCAGCAGCCGGGCTGGAGGAATCTCCTACGAGCAGTACTTC. Translating gives CASSRAGGISYEQYF.

Of note for this clonotype: A clone one base away is much larger, so this may be a read error. The chain uses TRBV27 and TRBJ1-5, with 7 bases fitting TRBD1. The CDR3 is made up of 15 amino acids. In germline, CDR1 is MNHEY, CDR2 SMNVEV (reference sequence). The chain's CDR3 is CAGSFQGGGNQPQHF. For the CDR3, the DNA is TGTGCCGGCAGTTTTCAGGGGGGAGGCAATCAGCCCCAGCATTTT.

This clonotype was seen only a few times. The chain employs TRBV29-1 and TRBJ2-7; the D is unclear. V was clipped by 4 bases and J by 0 bases, with 13 bases between them. The CDR3 loop spans 14 amino acids. Germline V CDR1 and CDR2: SQVTM, ANQGSEA. CDR3 loop: CSVGVASSSYEQYF. The CDR3 DNA sequence: TGCAGCGTTGGTGTAGCTTCGAGCTCCTACGAGCAGTACTTC.

The rearrangement uses TRBV20-1 and TRBJ2-1; 12 bases map to TRBD2. V shed 3 bases, J shed 10 bases, and the junction held 10 bases outside the gene matches. CDR3 length equals 15 residues. Germline assignment: CDR1 DFQATT and CDR2 SNEGSKA (reference sequence). CDR3 in DNA: TGCAGTGCTAGGGGGACTAGCGGGTCCCGTGGGGAGCAGTTCTTC. Its translation: CSARGTSGSRGEQFF.

The rearrangement joins TRBV2 to TRBJ1-2; D is ambiguous. There are 11 residues in the CDR3. The germline CDR1 and CDR2 sequences are SNHLY and FYNNEI. Trimming left V 1 base short and J 8 bases short, with 5 bases between. CDR3 sequence: CASSEERGYTF. CDR3 DNA: TGTGCCAGCAGTGAAGAAAGAGGCTACACCTTC.